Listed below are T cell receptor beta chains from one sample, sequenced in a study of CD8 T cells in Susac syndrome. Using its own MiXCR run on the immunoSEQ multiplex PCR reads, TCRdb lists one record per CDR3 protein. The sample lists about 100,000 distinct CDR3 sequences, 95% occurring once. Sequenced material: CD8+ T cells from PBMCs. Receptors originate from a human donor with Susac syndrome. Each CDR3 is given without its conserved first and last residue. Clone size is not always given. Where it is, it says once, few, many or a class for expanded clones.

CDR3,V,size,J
ASSPQRTGELF,TRBV3-1,-,TRBJ2-2
ASSGQGRAYEQY,TRBV25-1,-,TRBJ2-7
ATSDPTSGSVDEQY,TRBV24-1,-,TRBJ2-7
SARQGGNQPQH,TRBV20-1,-,TRBJ1-5
SVGDFIYGYT,TRBV29-1,-,TRBJ1-2
ASSLALGLAEGDTQY,TRBV12-3/TRBV12-4,once,TRBJ2-3
ASSFGRAQPQH,TRBV12-3/TRBV12-4,-,TRBJ1-5
ASSPGTSGAYNEQF,TRBV18,-,TRBJ2-1
SASLGRARDGELF,TRBV20-1,once,TRBJ2-2
ASSLGRDPQETQY,TRBV5-1,-,TRBJ2-5
ASSEASGALH,TRBV2,-,TRBJ1-6
ASTQPGQGSDIQY,TRBV4-1,once,TRBJ2-4
SVATGEEYEQY,TRBV29-1,-,TRBJ2-7
ASRGQTSTDTQY,TRBV12-3/TRBV12-4,-,TRBJ2-3
ASSQEWPRGYEQY,TRBV4-1,-,TRBJ2-7
SVEDRRLAGGSTDTQY,TRBV29-1,-,TRBJ2-3
ASSQAGQGIDEQF,TRBV4-1,-,TRBJ2-1
ASSLKGGGETQY,TRBV28,-,TRBJ2-5
ASSSTGYQETQY,TRBV11-2,-,TRBJ2-5
ASSPKGYSTDTQY,TRBV7-2,-,TRBJ2-3
ASSRTSRKEETQY,TRBV5-1,-,TRBJ2-5
ATSRDSGEGGIQY,TRBV15,-,TRBJ2-4
ASTGGSKNIQY,TRBV2,-,TRBJ2-4
ASSDRDHEQY,TRBV7-9,-,TRBJ2-7
ASSPSLVGYT,TRBV7-9,-,TRBJ1-2
SVWPGTGGNNEQF,TRBV29-1,-,TRBJ2-1
ASSPRGSGANVLT,TRBV3-1,-,TRBJ2-6
ASSQLLRDKGGNEQY,TRBV23-1,-,TRBJ2-7
ASTPSQGGRETQY,TRBV28,-,TRBJ2-5
AWSRQGMRAF,TRBV30,-,TRBJ1-1
SVVEGDRSYEQY,TRBV29-1,-,TRBJ2-7
SASGGAGDPYEQY,TRBV20-1,-,TRBJ2-7
ASSYDAGGYT,TRBV6-5,-,TRBJ1-2
ASSLGPLGTKNIQY,TRBV5-1,-,TRBJ2-4
ASSLKNSPLH,TRBV23-1,-,TRBJ1-6
ASSPQGSTYGYT,TRBV6-5,-,TRBJ1-2
ASSPDNYGYT,TRBV27,-,TRBJ1-2
ASVSGTGTKQY,TRBV5-1,once,TRBJ2-7
ASSGASNEQF,TRBV2,-,TRBJ2-1
SVKYKSSSYEQY,TRBV29-1,-,TRBJ2-7
ASKGQNPDYGYT,TRBV3-1,-,TRBJ1-2
ASSLPSGQGNEQY,TRBV5-4,once,TRBJ2-7
SAALAGVPGELF,TRBV29-1,-,TRBJ2-2
ASSLRGQAKNIQY,TRBV5-6,-,TRBJ2-4
SAIKLVRVGMSNEQF,TRBV20-1,-,TRBJ2-1
ASSPLKREIAGELF,TRBV18,-,TRBJ2-2
SARDPGSSYEQY,TRBV20-1,-,TRBJ2-7
ASNDRYTGELF,TRBV4-1,-,TRBJ2-2
ASSSGRRPYEQY,TRBV7-9,-,TRBJ2-7